This TCR beta chain appears in the sequencing data of a study of immune evolution from preneoplasia to lung adenocarcinoma. This clone has only a few counts. Clones were sequenced by immunoSEQ multiplex PCR, and TCRdb holds only the in-frame ones, with some missing. The sample has 9,500 or so clones; around 78% are singletons. Patient tissue came from resections in Japan or China, 2014–2017. Nucleic acids came from premalignant or tumor cells enriched by macro-dissection. Germline CDR1 reads SGDLS; CDR2 reads YYNGEE. The CDR3 length is 14 residues. Trimming pared 4 bases from V and 9 bases from J, leaving 16 bases between.

Material: FFPE minimally invasive lung adenocarcinoma tissue. The chain is built from TRBV9 and TRBJ2-2; D is undetermined. The sequence derives from a person aged 65-85 years with lung adenocarcinoma. The CDR3 loop is CASSPGPVGRELFF. The CDR3 coding sequence is TGTGCCAGCAGCCCCGGACCAGTTGGGCGGGAGCTGTTTTTT.